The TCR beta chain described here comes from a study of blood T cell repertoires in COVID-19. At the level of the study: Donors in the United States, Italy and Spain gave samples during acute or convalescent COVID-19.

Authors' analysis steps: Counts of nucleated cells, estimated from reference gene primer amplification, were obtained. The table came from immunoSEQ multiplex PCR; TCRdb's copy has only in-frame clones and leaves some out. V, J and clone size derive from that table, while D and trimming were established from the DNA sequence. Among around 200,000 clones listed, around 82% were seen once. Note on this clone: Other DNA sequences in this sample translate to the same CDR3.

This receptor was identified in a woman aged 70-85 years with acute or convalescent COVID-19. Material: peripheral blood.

CDR3 nucleotides: TGTGCCAGCTCGCTGGGACAGATGAACACTGAAGCTTTCTTT. Translated: CASSLGQMNTEAFF. This chain joins TRBV18 and TRBJ1-1; TRBD1 matches at 7 bases. Trimming at V came to 6 bases and at J to 0 bases, leaving 4 bases not matched to a gene. This CDR3 contains 14 residues. The germline gives CDR1 KGHSH, CDR2 LQKENI.